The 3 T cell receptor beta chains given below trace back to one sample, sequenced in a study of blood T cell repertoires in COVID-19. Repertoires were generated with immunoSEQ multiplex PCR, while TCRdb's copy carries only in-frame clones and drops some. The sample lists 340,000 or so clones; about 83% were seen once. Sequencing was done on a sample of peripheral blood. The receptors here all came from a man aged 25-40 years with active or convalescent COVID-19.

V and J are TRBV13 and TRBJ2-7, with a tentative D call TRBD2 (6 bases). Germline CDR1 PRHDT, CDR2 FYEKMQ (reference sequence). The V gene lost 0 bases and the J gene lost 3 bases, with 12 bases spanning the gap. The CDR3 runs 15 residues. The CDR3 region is CASSLGWVGGYEQYF. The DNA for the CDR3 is TGTGCCAGCAGCTTAGGATGGGTGGGGGGCTACGAGCAGTACTTC.

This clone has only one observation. CDR3 sequence reads: CASTRMYTDTQYF. CDR3 DNA sequence: TGTGCCAGCACGAGAATGTACACAGATACGCAGTATTTT. J is TRBJ2-3 and V is TRBV5-4; the D is unclear. Trimming took 6 bases from V and 2 from J, leaving 10 bases between them. Germline-derived CDR1 and CDR2 are SGHNT and YYREEE (reference sequence). The CDR3 contains 13 residues.

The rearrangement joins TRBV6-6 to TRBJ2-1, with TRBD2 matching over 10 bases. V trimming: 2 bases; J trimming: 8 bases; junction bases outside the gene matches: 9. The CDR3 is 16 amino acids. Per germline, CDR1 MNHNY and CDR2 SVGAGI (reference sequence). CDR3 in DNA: TGTGCCAGCAGTTACACTCTTAGCGGGGGGTCCCATGAGCAGTTCTTC. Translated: CASSYTLSGGSHEQFF.